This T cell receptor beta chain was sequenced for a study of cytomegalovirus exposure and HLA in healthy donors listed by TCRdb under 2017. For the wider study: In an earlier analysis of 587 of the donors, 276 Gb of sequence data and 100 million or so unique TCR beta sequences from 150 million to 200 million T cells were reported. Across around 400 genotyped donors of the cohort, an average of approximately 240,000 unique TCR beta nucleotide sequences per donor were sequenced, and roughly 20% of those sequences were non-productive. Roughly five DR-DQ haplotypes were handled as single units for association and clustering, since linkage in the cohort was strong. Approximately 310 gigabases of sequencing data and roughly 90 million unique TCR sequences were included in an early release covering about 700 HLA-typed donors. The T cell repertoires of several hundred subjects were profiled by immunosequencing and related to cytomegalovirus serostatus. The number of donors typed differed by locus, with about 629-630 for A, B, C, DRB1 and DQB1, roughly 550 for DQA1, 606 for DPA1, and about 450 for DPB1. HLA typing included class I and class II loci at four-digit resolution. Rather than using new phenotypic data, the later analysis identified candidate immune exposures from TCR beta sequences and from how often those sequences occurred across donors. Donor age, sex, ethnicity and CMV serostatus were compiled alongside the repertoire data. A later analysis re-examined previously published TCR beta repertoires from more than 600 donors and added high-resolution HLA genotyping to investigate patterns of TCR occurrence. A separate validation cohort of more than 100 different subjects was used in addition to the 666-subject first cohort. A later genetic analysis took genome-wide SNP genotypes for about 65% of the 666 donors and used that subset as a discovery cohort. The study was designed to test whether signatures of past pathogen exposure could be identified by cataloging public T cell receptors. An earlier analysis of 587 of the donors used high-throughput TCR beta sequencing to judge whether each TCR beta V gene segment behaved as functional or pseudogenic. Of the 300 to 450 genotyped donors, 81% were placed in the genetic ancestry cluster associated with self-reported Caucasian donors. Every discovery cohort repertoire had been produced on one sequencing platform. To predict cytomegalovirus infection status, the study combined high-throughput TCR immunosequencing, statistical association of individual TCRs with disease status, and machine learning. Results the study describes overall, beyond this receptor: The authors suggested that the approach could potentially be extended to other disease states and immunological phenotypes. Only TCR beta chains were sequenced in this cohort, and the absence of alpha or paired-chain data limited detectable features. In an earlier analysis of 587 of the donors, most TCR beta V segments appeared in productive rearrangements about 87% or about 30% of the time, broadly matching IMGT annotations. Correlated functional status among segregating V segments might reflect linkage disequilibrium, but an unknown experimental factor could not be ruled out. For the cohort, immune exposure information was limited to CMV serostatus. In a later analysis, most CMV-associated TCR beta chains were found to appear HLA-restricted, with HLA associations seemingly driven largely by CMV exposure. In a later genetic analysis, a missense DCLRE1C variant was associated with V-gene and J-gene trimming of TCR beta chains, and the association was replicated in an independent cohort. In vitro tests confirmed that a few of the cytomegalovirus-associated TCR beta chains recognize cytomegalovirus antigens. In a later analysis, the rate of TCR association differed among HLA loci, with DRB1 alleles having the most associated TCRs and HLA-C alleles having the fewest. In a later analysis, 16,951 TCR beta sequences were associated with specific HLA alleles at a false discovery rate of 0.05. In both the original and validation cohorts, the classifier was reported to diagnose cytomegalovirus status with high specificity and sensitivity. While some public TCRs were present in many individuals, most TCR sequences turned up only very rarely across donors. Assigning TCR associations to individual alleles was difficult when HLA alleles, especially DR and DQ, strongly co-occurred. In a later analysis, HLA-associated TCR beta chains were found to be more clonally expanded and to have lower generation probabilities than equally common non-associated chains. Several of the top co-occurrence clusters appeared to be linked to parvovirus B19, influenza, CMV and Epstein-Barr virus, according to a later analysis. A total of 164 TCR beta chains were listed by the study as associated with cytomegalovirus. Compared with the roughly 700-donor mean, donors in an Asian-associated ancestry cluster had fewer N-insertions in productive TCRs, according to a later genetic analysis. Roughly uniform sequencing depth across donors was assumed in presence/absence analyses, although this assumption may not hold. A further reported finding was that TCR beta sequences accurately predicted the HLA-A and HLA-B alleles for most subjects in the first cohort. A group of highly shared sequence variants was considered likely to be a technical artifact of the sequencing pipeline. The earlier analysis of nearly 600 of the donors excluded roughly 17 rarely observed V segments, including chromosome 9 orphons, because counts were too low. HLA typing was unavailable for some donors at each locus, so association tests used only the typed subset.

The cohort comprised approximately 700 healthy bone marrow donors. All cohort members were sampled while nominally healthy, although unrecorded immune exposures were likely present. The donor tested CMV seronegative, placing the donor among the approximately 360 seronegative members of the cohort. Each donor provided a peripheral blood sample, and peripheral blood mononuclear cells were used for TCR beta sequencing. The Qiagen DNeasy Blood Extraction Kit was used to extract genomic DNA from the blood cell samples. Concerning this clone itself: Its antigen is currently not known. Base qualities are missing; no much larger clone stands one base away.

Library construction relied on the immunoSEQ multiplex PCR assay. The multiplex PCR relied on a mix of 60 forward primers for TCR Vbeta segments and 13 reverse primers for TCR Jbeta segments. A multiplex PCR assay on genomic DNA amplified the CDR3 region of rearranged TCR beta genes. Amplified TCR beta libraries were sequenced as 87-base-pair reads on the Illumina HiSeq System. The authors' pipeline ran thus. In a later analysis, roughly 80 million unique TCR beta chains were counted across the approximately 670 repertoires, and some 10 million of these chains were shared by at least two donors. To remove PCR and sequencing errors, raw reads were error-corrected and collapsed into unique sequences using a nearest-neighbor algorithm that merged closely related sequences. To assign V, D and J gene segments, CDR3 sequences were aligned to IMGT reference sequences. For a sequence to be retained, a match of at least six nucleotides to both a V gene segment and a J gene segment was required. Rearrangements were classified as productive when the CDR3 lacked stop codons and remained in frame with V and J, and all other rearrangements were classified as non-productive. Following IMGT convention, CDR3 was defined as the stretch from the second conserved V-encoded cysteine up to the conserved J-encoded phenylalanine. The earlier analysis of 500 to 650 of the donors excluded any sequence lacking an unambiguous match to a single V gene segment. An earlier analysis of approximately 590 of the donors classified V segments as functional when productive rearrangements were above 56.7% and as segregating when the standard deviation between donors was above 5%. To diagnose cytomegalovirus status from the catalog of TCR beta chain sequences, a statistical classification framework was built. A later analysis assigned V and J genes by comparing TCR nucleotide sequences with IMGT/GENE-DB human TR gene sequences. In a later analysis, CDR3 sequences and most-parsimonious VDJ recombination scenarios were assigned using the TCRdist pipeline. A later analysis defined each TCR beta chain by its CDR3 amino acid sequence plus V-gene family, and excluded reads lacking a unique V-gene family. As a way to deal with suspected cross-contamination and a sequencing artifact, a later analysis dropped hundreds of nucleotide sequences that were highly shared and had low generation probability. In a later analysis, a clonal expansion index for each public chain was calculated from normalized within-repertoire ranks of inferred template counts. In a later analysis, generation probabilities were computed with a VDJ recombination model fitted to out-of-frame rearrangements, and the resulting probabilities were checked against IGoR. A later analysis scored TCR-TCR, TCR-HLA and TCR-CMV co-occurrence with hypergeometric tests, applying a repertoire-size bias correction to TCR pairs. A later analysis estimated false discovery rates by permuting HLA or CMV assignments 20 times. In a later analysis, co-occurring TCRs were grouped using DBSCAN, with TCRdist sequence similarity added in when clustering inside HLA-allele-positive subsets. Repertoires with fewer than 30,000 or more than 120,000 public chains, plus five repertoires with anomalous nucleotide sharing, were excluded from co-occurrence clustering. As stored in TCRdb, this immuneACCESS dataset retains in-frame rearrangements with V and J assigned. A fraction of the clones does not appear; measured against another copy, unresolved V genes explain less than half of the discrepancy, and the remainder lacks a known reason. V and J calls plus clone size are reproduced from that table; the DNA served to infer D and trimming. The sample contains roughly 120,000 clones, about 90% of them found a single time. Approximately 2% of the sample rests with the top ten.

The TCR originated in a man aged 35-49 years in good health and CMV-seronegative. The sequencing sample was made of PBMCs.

The DNA is as follows: TGTGCCAGTTCCCCGATGGCGACATTCGGTCAGCCCCAGCATTTT. Translated, it reads CASSPMATFGQPQHF. The V gene is TRBV19 and the J gene is TRBJ1-5, with the D gene too uncertain to name. V and J lose 8 bases and 6 bases, and a span of 20 bases separates them. There are 15 amino acids in the CDR3, from cysteine to phenylalanine inclusive. Only the CDR3 portion is preserved as DNA: 45 bases, with reading frame beginning at the first base. CDR1 and CDR2, looked up from the germline V gene (reference sequence), are LNHDA and SQIVND.